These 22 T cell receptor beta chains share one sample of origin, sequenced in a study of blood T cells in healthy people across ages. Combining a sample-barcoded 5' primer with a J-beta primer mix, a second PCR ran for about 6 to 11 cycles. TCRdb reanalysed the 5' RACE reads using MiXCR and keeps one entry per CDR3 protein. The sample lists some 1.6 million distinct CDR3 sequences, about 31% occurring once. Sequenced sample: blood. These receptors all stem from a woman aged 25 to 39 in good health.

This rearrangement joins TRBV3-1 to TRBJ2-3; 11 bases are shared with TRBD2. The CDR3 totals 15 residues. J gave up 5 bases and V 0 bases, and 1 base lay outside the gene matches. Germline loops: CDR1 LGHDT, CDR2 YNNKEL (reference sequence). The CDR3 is CASSQDLAGGDTQYF. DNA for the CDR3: TGTGCCAGCAGCCAAGATCTAGCGGGAGGAGATACGCAGTATTTT.

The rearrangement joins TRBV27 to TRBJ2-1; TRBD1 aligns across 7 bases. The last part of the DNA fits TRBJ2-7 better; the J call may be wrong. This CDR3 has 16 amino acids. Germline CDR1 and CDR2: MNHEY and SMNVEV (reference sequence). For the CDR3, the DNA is TGTGCCAGCAGTTTATCGATACAGGGGTACTCCTACGAGCAGTACTTC. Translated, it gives CASSLSIQGYSYEQYF.

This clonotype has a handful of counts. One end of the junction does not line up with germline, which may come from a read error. This CDR3 is CANSFDSSYEQYF. The CDR3 DNA reads TGTGCCAACAGTTTCGACAGCTCCTACGAGCAGTACTTC. The rearrangement uses TRBV12-3 or TRBV12-4 and TRBJ2-7, with D maybe TRBD1 (5 bases). The CDR3 extends over 13 amino acids.

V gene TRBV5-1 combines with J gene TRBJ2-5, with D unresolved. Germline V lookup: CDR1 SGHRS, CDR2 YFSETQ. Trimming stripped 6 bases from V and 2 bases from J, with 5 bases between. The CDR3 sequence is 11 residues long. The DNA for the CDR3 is TGCGCCAGCAAGCTTCAAGAGACCCAGTACTTC. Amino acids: CASKLQETQYF.

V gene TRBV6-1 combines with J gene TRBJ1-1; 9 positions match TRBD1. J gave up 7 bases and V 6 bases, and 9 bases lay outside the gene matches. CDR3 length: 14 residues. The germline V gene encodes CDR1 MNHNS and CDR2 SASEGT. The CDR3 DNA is TGTGCCAGCAGGGTGGACAGGGGATTCAGTGAAGCTTTCTTT. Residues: CASRVDRGFSEAFF.

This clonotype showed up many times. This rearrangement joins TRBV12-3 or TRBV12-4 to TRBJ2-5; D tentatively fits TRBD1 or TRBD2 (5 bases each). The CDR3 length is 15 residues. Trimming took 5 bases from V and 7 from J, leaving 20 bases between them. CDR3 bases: TGTGCCAGCAGTCAACCGGGACGGCATGGGGCGACCCAGTACTTC. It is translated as CASSQPGRHGATQYF.

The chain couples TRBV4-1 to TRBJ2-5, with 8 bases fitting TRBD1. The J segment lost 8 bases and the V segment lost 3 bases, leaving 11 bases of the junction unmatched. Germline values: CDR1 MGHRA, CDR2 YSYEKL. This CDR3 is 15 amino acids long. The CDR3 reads CASSHVGQGPGTQYF. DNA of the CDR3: TGCGCCAGCAGCCATGTAGGACAGGGCCCGGGAACCCAGTACTTC.

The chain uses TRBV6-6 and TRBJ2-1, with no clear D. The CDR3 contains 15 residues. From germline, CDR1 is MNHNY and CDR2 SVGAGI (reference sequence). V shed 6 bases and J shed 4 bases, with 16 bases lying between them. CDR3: CASSPGPSLYNEQFF. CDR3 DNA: TGTGCCAGCAGCCCCGGGCCCTCCCTATACAATGAGCAGTTCTTC.

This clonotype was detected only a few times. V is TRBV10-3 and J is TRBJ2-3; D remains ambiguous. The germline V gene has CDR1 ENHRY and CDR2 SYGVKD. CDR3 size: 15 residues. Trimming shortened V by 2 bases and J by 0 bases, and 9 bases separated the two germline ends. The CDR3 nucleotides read TGTGCCATCAGTGAGGTGGCTACAAGCACAGATACGCAGTATTTT. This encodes CAISEVATSTDTQYF.

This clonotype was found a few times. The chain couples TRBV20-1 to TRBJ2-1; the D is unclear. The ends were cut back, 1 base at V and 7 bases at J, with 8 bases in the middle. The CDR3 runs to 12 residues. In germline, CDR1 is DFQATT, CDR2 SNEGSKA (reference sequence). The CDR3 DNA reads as TGCAGTGCTAGAGGACGAGTGAATGAGCAGTTCTTC. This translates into CSARGRVNEQFF.

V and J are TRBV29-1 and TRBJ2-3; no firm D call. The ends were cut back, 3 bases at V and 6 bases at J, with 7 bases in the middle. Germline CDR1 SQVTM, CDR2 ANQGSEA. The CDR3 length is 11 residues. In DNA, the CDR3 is TGCAGCGTTGATATCTCCGATACGCAGTATTTT. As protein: CSVDISDTQYF.

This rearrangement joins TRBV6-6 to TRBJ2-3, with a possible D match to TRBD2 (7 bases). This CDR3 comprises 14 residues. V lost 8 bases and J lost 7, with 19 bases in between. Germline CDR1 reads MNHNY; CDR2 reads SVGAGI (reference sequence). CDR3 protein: CASGGGGNRNTQYF. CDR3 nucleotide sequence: TGTGCCAGCGGAGGGGGGGGGAACCGGAATACGCAGTATTTT.

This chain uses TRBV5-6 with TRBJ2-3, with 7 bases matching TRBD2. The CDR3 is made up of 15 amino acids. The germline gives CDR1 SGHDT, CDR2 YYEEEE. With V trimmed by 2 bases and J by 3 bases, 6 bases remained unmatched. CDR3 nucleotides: TGTGCCAGCAGCTTAGCGGGACGGGCTACAGATACGCAGTATTTT. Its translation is CASSLAGRATDTQYF.

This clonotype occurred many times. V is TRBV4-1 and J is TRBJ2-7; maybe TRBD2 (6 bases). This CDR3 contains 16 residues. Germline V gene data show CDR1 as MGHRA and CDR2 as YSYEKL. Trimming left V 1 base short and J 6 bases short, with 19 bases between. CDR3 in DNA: TGCGCCAGCAGCCAAGTCCGCCCGGGACTGGCCCCCGAGCAGTACTTC. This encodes CASSQVRPGLAPEQYF.

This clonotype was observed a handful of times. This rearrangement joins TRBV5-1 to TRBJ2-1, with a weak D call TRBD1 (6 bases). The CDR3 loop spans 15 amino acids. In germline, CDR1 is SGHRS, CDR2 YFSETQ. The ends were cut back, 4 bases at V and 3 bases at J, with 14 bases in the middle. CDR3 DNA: TGCGCCAGCAGCATACCGCAACAGGGCTACAATGAGCAGTTCTTC. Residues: CASSIPQQGYNEQFF.

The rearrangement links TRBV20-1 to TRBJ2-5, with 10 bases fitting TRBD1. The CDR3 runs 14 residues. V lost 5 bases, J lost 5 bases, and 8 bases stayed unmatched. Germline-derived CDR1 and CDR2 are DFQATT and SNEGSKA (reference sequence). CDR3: CSAGDRGSVETQYF. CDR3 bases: TGCAGTGCTGGGGACAGGGGTTCGGTTGAGACCCAGTACTTC.

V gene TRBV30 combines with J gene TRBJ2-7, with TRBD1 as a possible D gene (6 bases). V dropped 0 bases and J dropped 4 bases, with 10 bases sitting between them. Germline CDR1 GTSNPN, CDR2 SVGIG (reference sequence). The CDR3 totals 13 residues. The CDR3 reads CAWSVKQGYEQYF. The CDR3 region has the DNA TGTGCCTGGAGTGTAAAACAGGGATACGAGCAGTACTTC.

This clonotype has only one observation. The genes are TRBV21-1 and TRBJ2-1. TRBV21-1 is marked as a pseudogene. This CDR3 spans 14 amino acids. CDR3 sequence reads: CASSKVSGFYIQFF. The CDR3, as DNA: TGTGCCAGCAGCAAAGTCTCGGGGTTTTACATTCAGTTCTTC.

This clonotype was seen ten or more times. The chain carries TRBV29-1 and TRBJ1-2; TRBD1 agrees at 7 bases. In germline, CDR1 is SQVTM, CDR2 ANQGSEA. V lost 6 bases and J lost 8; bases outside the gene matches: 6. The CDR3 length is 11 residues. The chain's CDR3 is CSVYTGVGYTF. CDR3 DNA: TGCAGCGTCTACACAGGGGTCGGCTACACCTTC.

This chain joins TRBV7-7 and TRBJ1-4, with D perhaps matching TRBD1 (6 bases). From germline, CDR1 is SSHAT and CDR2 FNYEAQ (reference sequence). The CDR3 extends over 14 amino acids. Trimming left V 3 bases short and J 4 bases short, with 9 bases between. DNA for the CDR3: TGTGCCAGCAGCTTCAAGGGGGTTAATGAAAAACTGTTTTTT. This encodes CASSFKGVNEKLFF.

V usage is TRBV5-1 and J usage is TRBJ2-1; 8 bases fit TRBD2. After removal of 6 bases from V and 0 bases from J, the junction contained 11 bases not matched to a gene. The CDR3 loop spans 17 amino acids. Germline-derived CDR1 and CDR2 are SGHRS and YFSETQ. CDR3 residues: CASTSTSGTYSYNEQFF. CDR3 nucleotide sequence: TGCGCCAGCACCTCCACTAGCGGAACCTACTCCTACAATGAGCAGTTCTTC.

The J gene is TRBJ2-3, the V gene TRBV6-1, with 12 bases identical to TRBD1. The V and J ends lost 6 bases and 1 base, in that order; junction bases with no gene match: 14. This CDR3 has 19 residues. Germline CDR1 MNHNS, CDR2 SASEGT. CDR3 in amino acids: CASSPGTGGVFRRTDTQYF. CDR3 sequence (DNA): TGTGCCAGCAGCCCCGGGACAGGGGGCGTCTTCCGTCGCACAGATACGCAGTATTTT.